This TCR beta chain came from a study of beta chain features in type 1 diabetes. Expressed TCRB transcripts were sequenced because the entire RNA isolate underwent reverse transcription. This table comes from immunoSEQ multiplex PCR, and its TCRdb copy is limited to in-frame clones, with some not included. The sample has approximately 400,000 clones, about 14% seen once. For this clone: Other nucleotide sequences in the sample specify the same CDR3.

Between the trimmed V and J ends, which lost 6 bases and 1 base, there was a span of 10 bases. The CDR3 totals 14 residues. CDR1 and CDR2 from the germline V gene are SNHLY and FYNNEI. This chain links TRBV2 with TRBJ1-5, with D tentatively TRBD1 (6 bases). The sample taken for sequencing was naive CD4+ T cells from blood. The TCR originated in a woman between 18 and 29 years old in good health. DNA of the CDR3: TGTGCCAGCAGCACGCAGGGGAGCAATCAGCCCCAGCATTTT. Protein: CASSTQGSNQPQHF.